Listed below are T cell receptor beta chains from one sample, sequenced in a study of blood T cell repertoires in COVID-19. Clones were sequenced by immunoSEQ multiplex PCR, and TCRdb holds only the in-frame ones, with some missing. The repertoire holds about 320,000 clones, with approximately 88% as singletons. The specimen sequenced was PBMCs or T cells enriched from blood (not recorded which). The receptors originated from a man in his sixties who had recovered from COVID-19. CDR3s include the opening cysteine and the closing phenylalanine or tryptophan. Fields, in order: clone size, V gene, CDR3 length, D gene, J gene, CDR3 DNA, CDR3 protein. The D gene is left open where the match is weak. Some rows have no size entry. The others give once, few or many, or a class for an expanded clone.

>-|TRBV28|13|TRBD2|TRBJ2-7
TGTGCCAGCAGTAGACTAGCGGCCTACGAGCAGTACTTC
CASSRLAAYEQYF
>-|TRBV12-3/TRBV12-4|13|TRBD1|TRBJ1-1
TGTGCCAGCAGTTTAAACAGGGGCACTGAAGCTTTCTTT
CASSLNRGTEAFF
>-|TRBV2|14|-|TRBJ2-5
TGTGCCAGCACGGCGAGGGCCCTCCAAGAGACCCAGTACTTC
CASTARALQETQYF
>-|TRBV29-1|13|TRBD2|TRBJ2-4
TGCAGCGTGCCGGGGGGACTAGCTGACATTCAGTACTTC
CSVPGGLADIQYF
>-|TRBV29-1|13|TRBD1|TRBJ2-5
TGCAGCGTTGAAGGCGACAGGGGAGAGACCCAGTACTTC
CSVEGDRGETQYF
>-|TRBV6-4|16|-|TRBJ2-7
TGTGCCAGCAGCTTCCCATCGGGATCTCGCCCCTACGAGCAGTACTTC
CASSFPSGSRPYEQYF
>few|TRBV28|16|-|TRBJ2-7
TGTGCCAGCAGTACGCCCTCCGAACCTACCCTACGAGGGCAGTACTTC
CASSTPSEPTLRGQYF
>-|TRBV5-1|16|TRBD2|TRBJ2-5
TGCGCCAGCAGCTTGGCCAGTACTAGCGGGAGAGAGACCCAGTACTTC
CASSLASTSGRETQYF
>-|TRBV12-3/TRBV12-4|13|TRBD1|TRBJ2-1
TGTGCCAGCAGTAAACAGGGGCTCTATGAGCAGTTCTTC
CASSKQGLYEQFF
>-|TRBV2|16|-|TRBJ1-5
TGTGCCAGCAGTGAACTCGGCCCCCGGTCGGGTCAGCCCCAGCATTTT
CASSELGPRSGQPQHF
>-|TRBV2|14|TRBD1|TRBJ2-7
TGTGCCAGCAGTGAAGGAAGGGGGCCCTACGAGCAGTACTTC
CASSEGRGPYEQYF
>-|TRBV4-1|15|-|TRBJ2-1
TGCGCCAGCAGCCAACCAGGGCCCACCGGCTATGAGCAGTTCTTC
CASSQPGPTGYEQFF
>-|TRBV11-2|14|-|TRBJ2-1
TGTGCCAGCACTACAGGGAGCTCCTACAATGAGCAGTTCTTC
CASTTGSSYNEQFF
>-|TRBV7-9|14|-|TRBJ1-6
TGTGCCAGCAGCTTCGACAGCTATAATTCACCCCTCCACTTT
CASSFDSYNSPLHF
>once|TRBV19|14|-|TRBJ1-5
TGTGCCAGTAGTATAGGACAGAGCAATCAGCCCCAGCATTTT
CASSIGQSNQPQHF
>-|TRBV18|16|TRBD1|TRBJ2-1
TGTGCCAGCTCACCCTTGACAGGGGGACGGTACAATGAGCAGTTCTTC
CASSPLTGGRYNEQFF
>-|TRBV19|12|-|TRBJ1-2
TGTGCCAGTAGTGACGACAGGTATGGCTACACCTTC
CASSDDRYGYTF
>-|TRBV10-3|13|-|TRBJ1-1
TGTGCCATCAGTGACAGGGGGAACACTGAAGCTTTCTTT
CAISDRGNTEAFF
>-|TRBV4-3|15|-|TRBJ1-6
TGCGCCAGCAGCCAAGTCCAGGCTGATAATTCACCCCTCCACTTT
CASSQVQADNSPLHF
>-|TRBV18|15|TRBD1|TRBJ1-5
TGTGCCAGCTCACAAGACAGGGATAGCAATCAGCCCCAGCATTTT
CASSQDRDSNQPQHF
>-|TRBV3-1/TRBV3-2|18|TRBD1|TRBJ1-1
TGTGCCAGCAGCCCCCTCGCCGGGACAGGGGGCCTGAACACTGAAGCTTTCTTT
CASSPLAGTGGLNTEAFF
>-|TRBV6-2/TRBV6-3|14|TRBD1|TRBJ1-1
TGTGCCAGCAGTTCCCTCGGGACAGTGAATGAAGCTTTCTTT
CASSSLGTVNEAFF
>-|TRBV28|15|-|TRBJ1-1
TGTGCCAGCAGTTTACGGGGGGCCGGGAACACTGAAGCTTTCTTT
CASSLRGAGNTEAFF
>-|TRBV2|16|TRBD1|TRBJ1-5
TGTGCCAGCAGTGGGGGCCGGACAGGGGGCTTTCAGCCCCAGCATTTT
CASSGGRTGGFQPQHF
>-|TRBV20-1|16|TRBD2|TRBJ2-2
TGCAGTGCTAGTCGGACTAGCGGAGTGAACACCGGGGAGCTGTTTTTT
CSASRTSGVNTGELFF
>-|TRBV18|16|-|TRBJ1-2
TGTGCCAGCTCTCTCCCGATGGCAGGGGACAACTATGGCTACACCTTC
CASSLPMAGDNYGYTF
>-|TRBV5-1|14|TRBD2|TRBJ2-7
TGCGCCAGCAGCGTCACCGGGACTAGTTCCGAGCAGTACTTC
CASSVTGTSSEQYF
>-|TRBV5-1|14|-|TRBJ2-7
TGCGCCAGCAGCCCCTACGCCTCCTCCTACGAGCAGTACTTC
CASSPYASSYEQYF
>once|TRBV10-1|15|TRBD2|TRBJ2-7
TGCGCCAGCAGTGATCGGTCTAGCGGGGCCTACGAGCAGTACTTC
CASSDRSSGAYEQYF